Sequencing of this T cell receptor (beta chain) was carried out in a study of blood T cell repertoires in COVID-19. Study overall: Italy, Spain and the United States were the sources of the convalescent and acute COVID-19 samples. Sources were T cells, B-cell-depleted T cells, or PBMCs; the material itself was cDNA or gDNA.

This clone was seen a single time. Original processing notes: Nucleated cell number was recorded as an estimate derived from reference gene primer amplification. Sequenced by immunoSEQ multiplex PCR; TCRdb stores in-frame clones only, minus some. That table gives V, J and clone size, and the DNA gave D and trimming. The sample lists some 32,000 clones; around 88% were seen once. The source material was peripheral blood. The TCR was taken from a human donor in a cohort sampled during active COVID-19.

The CDR3 loop is CASSVAVVSDTQYF. The CDR3 coding sequence is TGTGCCAGCAGCGTAGCGGTAGTATCAGATACGCAGTATTTT. The rearrangement joins TRBV9 to TRBJ2-3, with D uncertain. The V gene's germline CDR1 is SGDLS and CDR2 YYNGEE. The germline V and J ends were trimmed by 0 bases and 4 bases, with 9 bases remaining between them. This CDR3 region has 14 residues.